This T cell receptor beta chain appears in the sequencing data of a study of CD8 T cells in ankylosing spondylitis. Study-wide findings and caveats: The study identified a TCR beta motif of several highly homologous variants that appeared characteristic of ankylosing spondylitis blood.

TCRdb re-derived calls from the 5' RACE reads in MiXCR, one entry per CDR3 protein. The top ten hold about 19% of the sample, which has around 35,000 distinct CDR3 sequences, 9.5% to 11% seen once. This clonotype showed up many times. Its cognate antigen is unknown. The CDR3 totals 12 residues. Trimming removed 5 bases from V and 5 bases from J, with 9 bases in between. The germline V gene has CDR1 SGHTA and CDR2 FQGNSA. The chain recombines TRBV7-2 with TRBJ2-5; D is ambiguous. Material for sequencing was synovial fluid, either unsorted or a sorted T cell fraction (not recorded which). The TCR sequence derives from a male donor with ankylosing spondylitis. CDR3 DNA: TGTGCCAGCAGCCTGGATGGGGAGACCCAGTACTTC. Its translation is CASSLDGETQYF.